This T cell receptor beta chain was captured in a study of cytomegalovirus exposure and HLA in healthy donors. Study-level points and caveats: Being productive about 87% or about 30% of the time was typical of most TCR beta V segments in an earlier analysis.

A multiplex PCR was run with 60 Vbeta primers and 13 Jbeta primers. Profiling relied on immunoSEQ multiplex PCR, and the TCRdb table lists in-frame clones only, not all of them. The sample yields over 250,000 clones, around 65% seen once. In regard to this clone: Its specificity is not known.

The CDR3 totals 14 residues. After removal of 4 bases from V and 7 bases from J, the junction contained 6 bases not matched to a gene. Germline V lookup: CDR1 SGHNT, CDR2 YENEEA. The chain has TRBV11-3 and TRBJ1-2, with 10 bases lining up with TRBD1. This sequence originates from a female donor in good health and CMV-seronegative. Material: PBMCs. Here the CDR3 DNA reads TGTGCCAGCAGCTCGACAGGGGGCGTAGGTGGCTACACCTTC. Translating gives CASSSTGGVGGYTF.